Following are 24 T cell receptor beta chains from one sample sequenced in a study of blood T cell repertoires in COVID-19. Repertoires were generated with immunoSEQ multiplex PCR, while TCRdb's copy carries only in-frame clones and drops some. The table records around 100,000 clones, about 80% of them present only once. Material: peripheral blood. The receptors were sampled from a human donor in a cohort sampled during active COVID-19.

J is TRBJ2-7 and V is TRBV27, with D possibly being TRBD2 (6 bases). Germline assignment: CDR1 MNHEY and CDR2 SMNVEV (reference sequence). The length of the CDR3 is 15 residues. Between the trimmed V and J ends, which lost 6 bases and 2 bases, there was a span of 17 bases. The CDR3, as DNA: TGTGCCAGCAGGCCCGGGACTTACCGAGCCTACGAGCAGTACTTC. Amino acids: CASRPGTYRAYEQYF.

As concerns this clone: An end of the junction differs from the germline gene, which may be a read error. CDR3 protein: CATSRGPGSFEQYF. CDR3 DNA: TGTGCCACCAGCAGAGGCCCCGGGTCCTTCGAGCAGTACTTC. The V gene is TRBV15, the J gene TRBJ2-7; no firm D call. This CDR3 spans 14 amino acids. Germline V gene data show CDR1 as LNHNV and CDR2 as YYDKDF (reference sequence).

J is TRBJ1-6 and V is TRBV7-3; TRBD1 matches at 8 bases. In germline, CDR1 is SGHTA, CDR2 FQGTGA. This CDR3 is 14 amino acids long. The J segment lost 9 bases and the V segment lost 5 bases, leaving 6 bases of the junction unmatched. The CDR3 DNA is TGTGCCAGCAGCACTCGACAGGGGAGTTCACCCCTCCACTTT. Protein product: CASSTRQGSSPLHF.

The chain uses TRBV24-1 and TRBJ2-1; 11 bases map to TRBD1. This CDR3 has 16 amino acids. Germline V gene sequence: CDR1 KGHDR, CDR2 SFDVKD. V was pared by 3 bases and J by 4 bases, with 4 bases of the junction left unmatched. The CDR3, as DNA: TGTGCCACCAGTGATGTGGGGACAGGGGGGTACAATGAGCAGTTCTTC. It codes for CATSDVGTGGYNEQFF.

V and J are TRBV25-1 and TRBJ2-2, with 8 bases lining up with TRBD2. Germline lookup yields CDR1 MGHDK and CDR2 SYGVNS. The junction had 6 bases not matched to a gene; V was cut back by 7 bases and J by 5 bases. The CDR3 has 14 amino acids. CDR3 DNA: TGTGCCAGCACCCGTAGCGGGGAAACCGGGGAGCTGTTTTTT. Protein product: CASTRSGETGELFF.

This chain links TRBV29-1 with TRBJ1-5; no clear D. V shed 7 bases and J shed 3 bases, with 10 bases lying between them. The length of the CDR3 is 12 residues. The germline V gene encodes CDR1 SQVTM and CDR2 ANQGSEA. CDR3 sequence (DNA): TGCAGCGGACTAGGCCCCAATCAGCCCCAGCATTTT. Protein: CSGLGPNQPQHF.

This clone was seen only once. V gene TRBV3-1 (or the pseudogene TRBV3-2) combines with J gene TRBJ1-1; D is unresolved. Trimming shortened V by 0 bases and J by 1 base, and 9 bases separated the two germline ends. The germline V gene has CDR1 LGHDT and CDR2 YNNKEL (reference sequence). The CDR3 length is 15 residues. This CDR3 is CASSQDRGGNTEAFF. The CDR3 nucleotides read TGTGCCAGCAGCCAAGATCGTGGAGGGAACACTGAAGCTTTCTTT.

V and J are TRBV5-4 and TRBJ2-5, with TRBD2 as a possible D gene (7 bases). Trimming removed 4 bases from V and 1 base from J, with 14 bases in between. The CDR3 runs to 15 residues. Germline-derived CDR1 and CDR2 are SGHNT and YYREEE (reference sequence). The CDR3 DNA reads as TGTGCCAGCAGCACCGGGGGGCCCCTCCAAGAGACCCAGTACTTC. The encoded protein is CASSTGGPLQETQYF.

The CDR3 sequence: CASTRFMSYGYTF. CDR3 DNA: TGTGCCAGCACTAGATTTATGTCCTATGGCTACACCTTC. J is TRBJ1-2 and V is TRBV12-3 or TRBV12-4; no definite D call. The V and J ends lost 7 bases and 4 bases respectively, with 13 bases between them. The length of the CDR3 is 13 residues.

The CDR3 spells CASSQDRGFEKLFF. The CDR3 DNA reads TGTGCCAGCAGCCAAGATCGAGGGTTCGAAAAACTGTTTTTT. The chain has TRBV4-2 and TRBJ1-4; no definite D call. The germline V gene encodes CDR1 LGHNA and CDR2 YNFKEQ. Deletions cut 0 bases from V and 8 bases from J, with 10 bases between. The CDR3 runs to 14 residues.

This sequence joins TRBV14 and TRBJ2-2, with D maybe TRBD1 (6 bases). The germline V gene encodes CDR1 SGHDN and CDR2 FVKESK. Trimming cost V 4 bases and J 3 bases, with 12 bases left between them. The CDR3 runs 15 residues. CDR3 DNA sequence: TGTGCCAGCAGCCCACGGACAGCTTACACCGGGGAGCTGTTTTTT. Its translation is CASSPRTAYTGELFF. The whole variable domain, filled in from reference TRBV14 and TRBJ2-2, reads EAGVTQFPSHSVIEKGQTVTLRCDPISGHDNLYWYRRVMGKEIKFLLHFVKESKQDESGMPNNRFLAERTGGTYSTLKVQPAELEDSGVYFCASSPRTAYTGELFFGEGSRLTVL.

V gene TRBV2 combines with J gene TRBJ1-1; 8 positions match TRBD1. The CDR3 is 13 residues long. Losses at the gene ends were 6 bases for V and 4 bases for J; bases not matched to a gene: 4. CDR1 is SNHLY and CDR2 is FYNNEI in the germline V gene. The CDR3 sequence is CASRGTGGTEAFF. The CDR3 bases are TGTGCCAGCAGGGGGACAGGCGGCACTGAAGCTTTCTTT.

The V call is TRBV7-2, the J call TRBJ2-1; tentative D call: TRBD1 (6 bases). The V and J ends lost 0 bases and 7 bases respectively, with 10 bases between them. Germline lookup yields CDR1 SGHTA and CDR2 FQGNSA. The CDR3 contains 14 residues. CDR3 DNA sequence: TGTGCCAGCAGCTTAGCGGTACAGGGAAATGAGCAGTTCTTC. This encodes CASSLAVQGNEQFF.

The gene calls are TRBV5-6 and TRBJ2-7, with 9 positions matching TRBD1. CDR3 length equals 15 residues. J was trimmed by 4 bases and V by 2 bases; bases with no gene match: 7. Germline V gene data show CDR1 as SGHDT and CDR2 as YYEEEE. CDR3 sequence reads: CASSFLGTGQYEQYF. Here the CDR3 DNA reads TGTGCCAGCAGCTTTCTCGGGACAGGGCAATACGAGCAGTACTTC.

CDR3 sequence (DNA): TGTGCCAGTAGTAAACGGACAGGGCCGATGAACACTGAAGCTTTCTTT. Its translation is CASSKRTGPMNTEAFF. This chain joins TRBV19 and TRBJ1-1; 8 nucleotides match TRBD1. This CDR3 is 16 amino acids long. The V segment lost 4 bases and the J segment 0 bases; nucleotides outside the gene matches: 7. Germline values: CDR1 LNHDA, CDR2 SQIVND (reference sequence).

V and J are TRBV7-2 and TRBJ2-5; a possible D gene is TRBD2 (6 bases). The CDR3 is 14 residues long. In germline, CDR1 is SGHTA, CDR2 FQGNSA. The V end lost 6 bases, the J end lost 5 bases, and 16 bases lay between the germline ends. DNA for the CDR3: TGTGCCAGCAGGGTGGGGGTAGGAGGGGAGACCCAGTACTTC. Translation: CASRVGVGGETQYF. Supplemented by reference TRBV7-2 and TRBJ2-5, the full variable domain reads GAGVSQSPSNKVTEKGKDVELRCDPISGHTALYWYRQSLGQGLEFLIYFQGNSAPDKSGLPSDRFSAERTGGSVSTLTIQRTQQEDSAVYLCASRVGVGGETQYFGPGTRLLVL.

J is TRBJ2-1 and V is TRBV18, with a possible D match to TRBD2 (6 bases). The CDR3 contains 16 residues. Germline V lookup: CDR1 KGHSH, CDR2 LQKENI. The V gene lost 0 bases and the J gene lost 0 bases, with 9 bases spanning the gap. CDR3 in DNA: TGTGCCAGCTCACCACCGTCAGCGGGCTCCTACAATGAGCAGTTCTTC. This codes for CASSPPSAGSYNEQFF.

The V call is TRBV2, the J call TRBJ1-4; possible D gene TRBD1, 6 bases. Germline CDR1 is SNHLY and CDR2 is FYNNEI. The CDR3 runs to 14 residues. The V gene lost 6 bases and the J gene lost 3 bases, with 11 bases spanning the gap. The CDR3 bases are TGTGCCAGCAGCTTCAGGGGTGCTAATGAAAAACTGTTTTTT. It yields the protein CASSFRGANEKLFF.

The chain joins TRBV27 to TRBJ1-2; TRBD1 matches at 8 bases. J was trimmed by 8 bases and V by 6 bases; bases with no gene match: 11. Per the germline V gene, CDR1 is MNHEY and CDR2 is SMNVEV (reference sequence). The CDR3 is 14 residues long. The chain's CDR3 is CASSQNNGQGGYTF. The CDR3 DNA sequence: TGTGCCAGCAGCCAGAATAACGGACAGGGAGGCTACACCTTC.

The CDR3 reads CASSLGRGTSGGETQYF. The CDR3 DNA follows: TGTGCCAGCAGCCTCGGTCGTGGGACTAGCGGGGGGGAGACCCAGTACTTC. The V call is TRBV7-2, the J call TRBJ2-5; 15 positions match TRBD2. Germline V CDR1 and CDR2: SGHTA, FQGNSA. Trimming removed 5 bases from V and 5 bases from J; junction bases left unmatched: 9. This CDR3 is built from 17 residues.

V usage is TRBV20-1 and J usage is TRBJ1-5; possible D gene TRBD1, 6 bases. Germline CDR1 DFQATT, CDR2 SNEGSKA (reference sequence). V lost 3 bases and J 6 bases, leaving 12 bases between the germline ends. This CDR3 is built from 13 residues. The CDR3 nucleotides are TGCAGTGCTAGTACAGGGTCGGGTCAGCCCCAGCATTTT. The encoded protein is CSASTGSGQPQHF.

The J gene is TRBJ1-5, the V gene TRBV28, with a weak D call TRBD1 (6 bases). Trimming pared 5 bases from V and 6 bases from J, leaving 17 bases between. The germline CDR1 and CDR2 sequences are MDHEN and SYDVKM. The CDR3 has 15 residues. The CDR3 nucleotides are TGTGCCAGCAGTACTCAGGGGCCTCGGCGTCAGCCCCAGCATTTT. Residues: CASSTQGPRRQPQHF.

The chain has TRBV5-1 and TRBJ2-3; TRBD1 matches at 8 bases. Losses at the gene ends were 4 bases for V and 7 bases for J; bases not matched to a gene: 11. The CDR3 runs 15 residues. Germline V CDR1 and CDR2: SGHRS, YFSETQ. The DNA of the CDR3 is TGCGCCAGCAGCCCCGGGACAGGCGAATCACATACGCAGTATTTT. It is translated as CASSPGTGESHTQYF.

The chain combines TRBV19 with TRBJ1-2; 9 nucleotides agree with TRBD1. With V trimmed by 3 bases and J by 4 bases, 6 bases remained unmatched. The CDR3 runs 15 residues. The germline V gene encodes CDR1 LNHDA and CDR2 SQIVND (reference sequence). CDR3 region: CASSILGQGVYGYTF. CDR3 bases: TGTGCCAGTAGTATCTTGGGACAGGGAGTCTATGGCTACACCTTC.